A single sample is the source of the 23 T cell receptor beta chains below, sequenced in a study of Ad26.COV2.S vaccination and SARS-CoV-2 variants. Treatment specified: 15 to 20 received Ad26.COV2.S at low or high dose, single or two shots; several received placebo; per-sample allocation not given. Sampling took place 63 days after the first vaccine or placebo injection. Sequenced by immunoSEQ multiplex PCR; TCRdb stores in-frame clones only, minus some. The sample shows about 410,000 clones, 70% to 90% of them seen only once. This sample comprised peripheral blood, obtained in a trial of Ad26.COV2.S vaccine versus placebo. Receptors originate from a person aged 18-65 years who received the Ad26.COV2.S COVID-19 vaccine or a placebo.

This rearrangement joins TRBV27 to TRBJ1-6, with unresolved D. In germline, CDR1 is MNHEY, CDR2 SMNVEV (reference sequence). Trimming removed 5 bases at V and 6 bases at J, with 11 bases between. The CDR3 is made up of 14 amino acids. The CDR3 is CASSDLVGNSPLHF. The CDR3 DNA is TGTGCCAGCAGTGACCTTGTTGGTAATTCACCCCTCCACTTT.

The rearrangement uses TRBV28 and TRBJ1-6, with a weak D call TRBD1 (6 bases). The germline CDR1 and CDR2 sequences are MDHEN and SYDVKM. Trimming stripped 8 bases from V and 13 bases from J, with 12 bases between. This CDR3 is 11 amino acids long. CDR3 nucleotides: TGTGCCAGCGGCGATCAGGGGCCCCTCCACTTT. This codes for CASGDQGPLHF.

The genes are TRBV3-1 (or the pseudogene TRBV3-2) and TRBJ2-5, with D perhaps given as TRBD1 or TRBD2 (5 bases each). Germline V gene lookup returns CDR1 LGHDT and CDR2 YNNKEL (reference sequence). V was cut by 1 base and J by 5 bases, with 17 bases left in between. This CDR3 is built from 16 residues. CDR3 loop: CASSQGRDQALETQYF. The CDR3 DNA sequence: TGTGCCAGCAGCCAAGGTCGGGACCAAGCCCTCGAGACCCAGTACTTC.

This chain connects TRBV13 to TRBJ2-3; tentatively, D is TRBD1 (7 bases). Germline CDR1 PRHDT, CDR2 FYEKMQ (reference sequence). This CDR3 comprises 17 residues. Trimming left V 6 bases short and J 2 bases short, with 21 bases between. The CDR3 sequence: CASSQRRGTVYTDTQYF. The CDR3 DNA reads TGTGCCAGCAGTCAACGACGCGGGACAGTATACACAGATACGCAGTATTTT.

The CDR3 DNA reads as TGTGCCAGCAGTTTCCATTCCTACGAGCAGTACTTC. Translation gives CASSFHSYEQYF. V is TRBV12-3 or TRBV12-4 and J is TRBJ2-7; no definite D call. The CDR3 covers 12 residues. Trimming shortened V by 3 bases and J by 1 base, and 4 bases separated the two germline ends.

The rearrangement links TRBV2 to TRBJ1-5; D is ambiguous. Germline V gene data show CDR1 as SNHLY and CDR2 as FYNNEI. Trimming took 8 bases from V and 0 from J, leaving 23 bases between them. The CDR3 contains 18 residues. CDR3 coding DNA: TGTGCCAGCGAAATCACCCATACACTAAGATATAGCAATCAGCCCCAGCATTTT. Translated, it gives CASEITHTLRYSNQPQHF.

The J gene is TRBJ1-2, the V gene TRBV18; D is ambiguous. The CDR3 length is 12 residues. Germline V gene data show CDR1 as KGHSH and CDR2 as LQKENI. Trimming removed 6 bases from V and 8 bases from J, with 13 bases in between. The CDR3 nucleotides are TGTGCCAGCTCCCGGTATGGGGAAGGCTACACCTTC. It is translated as CASSRYGEGYTF.

The chain couples TRBV6-5 to TRBJ1-6; TRBD1 matches at 9 bases. V dropped 6 bases and J dropped 7; count of bases not matched to a gene: 4. CDR1 and CDR2 (germline): MNHEY, SVGAGI. This CDR3 spans 14 amino acids. CDR3 sequence (DNA): TGTGCCAGCAGCCGGGACAGGGCCAATTCACCCCTCCACTTT. Residues: CASSRDRANSPLHF.

This clone was recorded only once. The CDR3 DNA follows: TGCGCCAGCAGCCGAATCCCAGGCGATCAAGAGACCCAGTACTTC. This codes for CASSRIPGDQETQYF. The rearrangement links TRBV4-1 to TRBJ2-5; no definite D call. The CDR3 spans 15 residues. Trimming took 4 bases from V and 2 from J, leaving 14 bases between them. Germline V gene lookup returns CDR1 MGHRA and CDR2 YSYEKL.

V gene TRBV11-2 combines with J gene TRBJ2-7; 9 nucleotides line up with TRBD1. CDR3 length: 14 residues. The junction had 6 bases not matched to a gene; V was cut back by 4 bases and J by 5 bases. CDR1 is SGHAT, CDR2 FQNNGV, per germline. The CDR3 DNA reads as TGTGCCAGCAGCTCAACCGGGACAGGGAACGAGCAGTACTTC. Its translation is CASSSTGTGNEQYF. The full variable domain, in which reference TRBV11-2 and TRBJ2-7 provide the parts outside the CDR3, is EAGVAQSPRYKIIEKRQSVAFWCNPISGHATLYWYQQILGQGPKLLIQFQNNGVVDDSQLPKDRFSAERLKGVDSTLKIQPAKLEDSAVYLCASSSTGTGNEQYFGPGTRLTVT.

The V gene is TRBV19, the J gene TRBJ1-2; D ambiguous. V was clipped by 7 bases and J by 2 bases, with 23 bases between them. The CDR3 totals 17 residues. Per the germline V gene, CDR1 is LNHDA and CDR2 is SQIVND (reference sequence). The CDR3 spells CASTPFPPSERNYGYTF. The CDR3 DNA follows: TGTGCCAGTACCCCTTTCCCCCCTTCAGAAAGAAACTATGGCTACACCTTC.

The V and J genes are TRBV6-1 and TRBJ1-5, with 8 bases matching TRBD1. The CDR3 spans 15 residues. CDR1 and CDR2 from the germline V gene are MNHNS and SASEGT. V was clipped by 3 bases and J by 6 bases; unmatched bases: 7. The CDR3 nucleotides read TGTGCCAGCAGTGAGGACAGGGTGGTCAGTCAGCCCCAGCATTTT. Its translation: CASSEDRVVSQPQHF.

The rearrangement uses TRBV10-3 and TRBJ2-1; TRBD1 matches 7 bases. This CDR3 is 12 amino acids long. CDR1 is ENHRY and CDR2 is SYGVKD in the germline V gene. Trimming took 5 bases from V and 8 from J; bases not matched to a gene: 3. DNA for the CDR3: TGTGCCATCAGTATAGGGGGCGATGAGCAGTTCTTC. It codes for CAISIGGDEQFF.

This chain connects TRBV3-1 (or the pseudogene TRBV3-2) to TRBJ2-2, with D perhaps TRBD1 or TRBD2 (5 bases each). Germline V gives CDR1 LGHDT, CDR2 YNNKEL (reference sequence). CDR3 size: 14 residues. V lost 2 bases to trimming and J lost 8 bases, with 12 bases between them. This CDR3 reads CASSQLGTEGELFF. The CDR3 DNA reads TGTGCCAGCAGCCAATTGGGGACGGAGGGGGAGCTGTTTTTT.

The chain joins TRBV6-2 or TRBV6-3 to TRBJ2-5, with 11 positions matching TRBD2. The germline V gene has CDR1 MNHEY and CDR2 SVGEGT. CDR3 length: 18 residues. The J segment lost 2 bases and the V segment lost 2 bases, leaving 10 bases of the junction unmatched. The CDR3 region is CASSYPASSGGPQETQYF. The CDR3 DNA reads as TGTGCCAGCAGTTACCCCGCCTCTAGCGGGGGGCCACAAGAGACCCAGTACTTC.

In its sample, this clone was seen a few times. This chain joins TRBV19 and TRBJ1-2; D is ambiguous. CDR3 length: 13 residues. The germline V gene encodes CDR1 LNHDA and CDR2 SQIVND (reference sequence). The ends were cut back, 5 bases at V and 8 bases at J, with 15 bases in the middle. CDR3 region: CASSYLGIGGYTF. The DNA of the CDR3 is TGTGCCAGTAGTTATTTGGGTATCGGGGGCTACACCTTC.

This clone is a singleton in its sample. The rearrangement uses TRBV5-4 and TRBJ1-2, with 11 positions matching TRBD1. The CDR3 extends over 15 amino acids. Germline V gives CDR1 SGHNT, CDR2 YYREEE (reference sequence). Trimming took 0 bases from V and 7 from J; bases not matched to a gene: 5. The CDR3 protein is CASSLDPDRGLGYTF. CDR3 nucleotides: TGTGCCAGCAGCTTGGACCCGGACAGGGGGCTTGGCTACACCTTC.

This clone has just a few counts. The chain links TRBV19 to TRBJ1-2; weak D call: TRBD1 (5 bases). The CDR3 runs to 17 residues. The germline CDR1 and CDR2 sequences are LNHDA and SQIVND (reference sequence). The V end lost 6 bases, the J end lost 3 bases, and 23 bases lay between the germline ends. Written as DNA, the CDR3 is TGTGCCAGTAGCGAGATCCTCCGGGACGGCGTGGACTATGGCTACACCTTC. Translated, it gives CASSEILRDGVDYGYTF.

V gene TRBV5-1 combines with J gene TRBJ1-1; TRBD1 is a possible D gene (5 bases). Germline V gives CDR1 SGHRS, CDR2 YFSETQ. There are 17 residues in the CDR3. The V gene lost 0 bases and the J gene lost 0 bases, with 15 bases spanning the gap. CDR3 sequence: CASSLGGVTTMNTEAFF. The CDR3 DNA reads TGCGCCAGCAGCTTGGGGGGCGTAACTACTATGAACACTGAAGCTTTCTTT.

This chain links TRBV5-4 with TRBJ2-5; TRBD2 aligns across 8 bases. Looked up from germline, CDR1 is SGHNT and CDR2 is YYREEE (reference sequence). The CDR3 runs 15 residues. With V trimmed by 1 base and J by 2 bases, 4 bases remained unmatched. For the CDR3, the DNA is TGTGCCAGCAGCTTGTTAGCGGGGCTGCAAGAGACCCAGTACTTC. Its translation is CASSLLAGLQETQYF.

The rearrangement links TRBV6-5 to TRBJ2-3; D is possibly TRBD1 or TRBD2 (7 bases each). This CDR3 spans 16 amino acids. V was shortened by 4 bases and J by 4 bases, with 18 bases between the two germline ends. CDR1 and CDR2 (germline): MNHEY, SVGAGI. The DNA for the CDR3 is TGTGCCAGCAGTTCCACCGACAGGGCGGGAGCAGATACGCAGTATTTT. Protein sequence: CASSSTDRAGADTQYF.

The chain carries TRBV24-1 and TRBJ1-1; D not resolved. Trimming removed 4 bases at V and 8 bases at J, with 16 bases between. Germline values: CDR1 KGHDR, CDR2 SFDVKD. CDR3 size: 14 residues. CDR3 in DNA: TGTGCCACCAGTGACCCGGGTGCCCCGGGCGAAGCTTTCTTT. Its protein product is CATSDPGAPGEAFF.

The chain has TRBV20-1 and TRBJ1-1, with D unclear. Germline loops: CDR1 DFQATT, CDR2 SNEGSKA (reference sequence). The CDR3 is made up of 11 amino acids. Trimming cost V 6 bases and J 4 bases, with 9 bases left between them. The CDR3 sequence: CSAKGSTEAFF. For the CDR3, the DNA is TGCAGTGCGAAGGGTTCCACTGAAGCTTTCTTT.